This T cell receptor beta chain was captured by sequencing in a study of early T cells in non-severe SARS-CoV-2 infection. Points from the study as a whole: Matching against VDJdb likely underestimated virus-specific expansions, favoring anti-spike CD8.

This clonotype showed up many times. The antigen remains unidentified. V lost 1 base and J lost 10; bases outside the gene matches: 5. The CDR3 spans 14 residues. Unique molecular identifiers were attached to individual cDNA molecules. One entry per CDR3 protein, called by TCRdb with MiXCR from the 5' RACE reads. The table lists tens of thousands of distinct CDR3 sequences, roughly a tenth of them singletons, with approximately 14% in the top ten. This chain links TRBV12-3 or TRBV12-4 with TRBJ2-1; 9 bases line up with TRBD1. Sequenced: whole blood. The TCR originated in an adult who was a healthcare worker with PCR-confirmed SARS-CoV-2 infection or an uninfected control (not recorded which). The CDR3 region is CASSLGGQGYEQFF. CDR3 DNA: TGTGCCAGCAGTTTAGGAGGACAGGGGTACGAGCAGTTCTTC.